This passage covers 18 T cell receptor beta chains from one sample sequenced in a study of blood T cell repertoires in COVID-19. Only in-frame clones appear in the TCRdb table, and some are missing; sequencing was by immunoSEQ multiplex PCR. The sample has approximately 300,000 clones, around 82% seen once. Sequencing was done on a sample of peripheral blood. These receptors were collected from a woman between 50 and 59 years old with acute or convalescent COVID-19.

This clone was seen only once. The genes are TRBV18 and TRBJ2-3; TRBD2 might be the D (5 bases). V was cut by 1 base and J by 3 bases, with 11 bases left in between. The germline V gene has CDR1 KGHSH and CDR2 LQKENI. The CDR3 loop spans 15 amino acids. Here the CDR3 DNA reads TGTGCCAGCTCACCACTAGCGAGACCGACAGATACGCAGTATTTT. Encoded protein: CASSPLARPTDTQYF.

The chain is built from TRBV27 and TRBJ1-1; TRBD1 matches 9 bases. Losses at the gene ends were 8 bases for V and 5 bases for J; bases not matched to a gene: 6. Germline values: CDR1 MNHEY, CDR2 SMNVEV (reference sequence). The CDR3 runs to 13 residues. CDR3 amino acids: CASGGQGWTEAFF. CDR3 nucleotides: TGTGCCAGCGGGGGACAGGGTTGGACTGAAGCTTTCTTT.

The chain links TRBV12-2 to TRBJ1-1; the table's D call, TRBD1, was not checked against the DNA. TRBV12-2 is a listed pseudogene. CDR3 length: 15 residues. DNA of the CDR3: TGTGCAAGTCGCTTAGAACTCCCCTGGACACTTGAAGCTTTCTTT. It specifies CASRLELPWTLEAFF.

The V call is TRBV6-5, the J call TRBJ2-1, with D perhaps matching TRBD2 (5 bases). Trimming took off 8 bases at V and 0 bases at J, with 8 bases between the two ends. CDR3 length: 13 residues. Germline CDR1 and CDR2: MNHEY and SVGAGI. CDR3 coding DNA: TGTGCCAGCCGGGGTTACTCCTACAATGAGCAGTTCTTC. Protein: CASRGYSYNEQFF.

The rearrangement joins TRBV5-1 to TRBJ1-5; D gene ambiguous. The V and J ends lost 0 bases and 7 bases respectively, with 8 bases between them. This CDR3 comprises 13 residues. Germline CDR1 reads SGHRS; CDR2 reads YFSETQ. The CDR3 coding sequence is TGCGCCAGCAGCTTGGCCGGTGAACAGCCCCAGCATTTT. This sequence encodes CASSLAGEQPQHF.

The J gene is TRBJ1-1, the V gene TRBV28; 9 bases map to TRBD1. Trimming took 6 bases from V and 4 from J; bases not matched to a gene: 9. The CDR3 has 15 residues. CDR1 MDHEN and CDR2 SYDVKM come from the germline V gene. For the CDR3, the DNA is TGTGCCAGCAGAGCCGGGACAGGGCTTTCCACTGAAGCTTTCTTT. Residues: CASRAGTGLSTEAFF.

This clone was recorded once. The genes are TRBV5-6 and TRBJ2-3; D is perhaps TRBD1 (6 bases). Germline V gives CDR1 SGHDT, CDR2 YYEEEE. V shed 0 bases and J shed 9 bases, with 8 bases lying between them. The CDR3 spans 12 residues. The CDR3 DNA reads TGTGCCAGCAGCTTGGCCCAGGGGACGCAGTATTTT. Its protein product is CASSLAQGTQYF.

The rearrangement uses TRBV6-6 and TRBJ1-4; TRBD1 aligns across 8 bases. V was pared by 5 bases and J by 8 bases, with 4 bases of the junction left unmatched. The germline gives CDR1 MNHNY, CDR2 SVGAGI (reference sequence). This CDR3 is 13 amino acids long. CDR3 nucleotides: TGTGCCAGCAGTCTCCGGACAGGGGAAAAACTGTTTTTT. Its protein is CASSLRTGEKLFF.

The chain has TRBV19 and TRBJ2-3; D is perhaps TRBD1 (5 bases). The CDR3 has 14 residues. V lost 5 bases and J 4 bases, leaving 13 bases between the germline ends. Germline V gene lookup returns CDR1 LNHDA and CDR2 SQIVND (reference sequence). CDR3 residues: CASSPPGIPDTQYF. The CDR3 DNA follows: TGTGCCAGTAGTCCCCCAGGGATCCCAGATACGCAGTATTTT.

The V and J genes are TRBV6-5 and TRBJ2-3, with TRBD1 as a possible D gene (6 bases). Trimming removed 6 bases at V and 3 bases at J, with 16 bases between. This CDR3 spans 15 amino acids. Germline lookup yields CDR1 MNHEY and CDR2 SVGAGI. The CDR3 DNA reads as TGTGCCAGCAGCCAACAGGGTATGGAAACAGATACGCAGTATTTT. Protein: CASSQQGMETDTQYF.

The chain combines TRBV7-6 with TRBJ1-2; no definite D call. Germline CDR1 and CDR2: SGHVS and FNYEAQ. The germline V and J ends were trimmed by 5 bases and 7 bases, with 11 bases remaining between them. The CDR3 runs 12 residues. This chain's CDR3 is CASSQREGGYTF. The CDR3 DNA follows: TGTGCCAGCAGCCAAAGGGAGGGTGGCTACACCTTC.

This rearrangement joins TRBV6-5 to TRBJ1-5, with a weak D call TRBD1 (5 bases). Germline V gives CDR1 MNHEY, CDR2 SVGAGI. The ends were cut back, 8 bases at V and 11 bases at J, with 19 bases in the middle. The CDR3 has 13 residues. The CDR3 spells CASHAGGRGSQHF. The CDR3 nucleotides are TGTGCCAGCCACGCGGGGGGACGGGGGTCCCAGCATTTT.

The CDR3 region is CASSDVLRPADTQYF. The CDR3 DNA reads TGTGCCAGCAGTGACGTCTTGCGGCCGGCAGATACGCAGTATTTT. The rearrangement links TRBV2 to TRBJ2-3; no clear D gene. The CDR3 is made up of 15 amino acids. Germline V lookup: CDR1 SNHLY, CDR2 FYNNEI. V was cut by 3 bases and J by 4 bases, with 14 bases left in between.

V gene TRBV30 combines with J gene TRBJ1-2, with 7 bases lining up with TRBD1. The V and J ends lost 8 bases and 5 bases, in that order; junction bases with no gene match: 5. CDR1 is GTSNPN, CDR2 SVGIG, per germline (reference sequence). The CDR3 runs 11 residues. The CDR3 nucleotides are TGTGCCCAGGGGGTCTCATATGGCTACACCTTC. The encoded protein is CAQGVSYGYTF.

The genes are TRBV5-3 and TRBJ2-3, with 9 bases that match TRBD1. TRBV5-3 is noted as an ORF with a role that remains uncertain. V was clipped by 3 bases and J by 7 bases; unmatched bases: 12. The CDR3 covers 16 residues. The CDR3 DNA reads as TGTGCCAGAAGCTGGGCGGACAGGGGCCTCAAAAATACGCAGTATTTT. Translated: CARSWADRGLKNTQYF.

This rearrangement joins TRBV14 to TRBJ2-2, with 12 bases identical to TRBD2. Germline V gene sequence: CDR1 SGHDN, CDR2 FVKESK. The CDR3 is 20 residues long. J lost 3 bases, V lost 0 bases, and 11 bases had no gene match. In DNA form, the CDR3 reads TGTGCCAGCAGCCAAGATTTATGGCTAGCGGGGGGGCTGGACACCGGGGAGCTGTTTTTT. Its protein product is CASSQDLWLAGGLDTGELFF.

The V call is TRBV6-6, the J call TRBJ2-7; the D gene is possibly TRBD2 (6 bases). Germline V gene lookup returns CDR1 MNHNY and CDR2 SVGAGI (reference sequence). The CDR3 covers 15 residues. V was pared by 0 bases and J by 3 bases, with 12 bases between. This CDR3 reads CASSYSTRGNYEQYV. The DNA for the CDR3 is TGTGCCAGCAGTTACTCGACTAGGGGTAACTACGAGCAGTACGTC.

The CDR3 DNA reads as TGTGCCAGCGGCGGACAGCCTACTGAAGCTTTCTTT. Translated: CASGGQPTEAFF. The chain combines TRBV2 with TRBJ1-1; TRBD1 is a possible D gene (6 bases). V lost 8 bases, J lost 5 bases, and 12 bases lay in between. The CDR3 sequence is 12 residues long. Germline CDR1 SNHLY, CDR2 FYNNEI.